This T cell receptor beta chain was profiled in a study of graft-versus-host responses after intestinal transplantation. Study at large: Every transplant recipient was induced with anti-thymocyte globulin, then maintained on tacrolimus and steroids for 2 to 4 years.

Whole-study findings and limits: Detection of GvH clones occurred in recipient marrow, and some had their first appearance in ileum or blood. Early after transplant, HvG declines were associated with peak levels of circulating GvH clones. Allografts of patients with graft-donor T cell macrochimerism showed high graft-versus-host to host-versus-graft clone ratios.

The CDR3 totals 17 residues. The V end was cut by 0 bases, the J end by 0 bases, with 12 bases between. The germline V gene has CDR1 MGHRA and CDR2 YSYEKL. This table comes from immunoSEQ multiplex PCR, and its TCRdb copy is limited to in-frame clones, with some not included. The table has tens of thousands of clones, 80% to 95% seen once; the top ten hold 5.9%. This clone was picked up a small number of times. The target antigen is unknown. The receptor was derived from a human patient who received an intestinal transplant, so some T cells may come from the graft donor. The sample was PBMCs, taken roughly 860 days after a first intestinal transplant, on the day of a second. This chain joins TRBV4-1 and TRBJ2-1; D might be TRBD1 (5 bases). The CDR3 protein is CASSQDGRASSYNEQFF. The CDR3 DNA follows: TGCGCCAGCAGCCAAGATGGCAGGGCGAGCTCCTACAATGAGCAGTTCTTC.